This T cell receptor beta chain is drawn from a study of beta chain features in type 1 diabetes. General study findings and limits: The study found moderately but significantly shorter TCRB CDR3s in all four CD4+ subsets of Type 1 diabetes patients.

Sequenced material consisted of expressed TCRB transcripts (all of the isolated RNA was reverse transcribed). Libraries were prepared by immunoSEQ multiplex PCR; TCRdb keeps only in-frame clonotypes and omits some of them. The sample includes some 350,000 clones, roughly 13% seen only once; the top ten take roughly 0.015%. Details on this clone: Its target is not known.

The CDR3 covers 14 residues. Germline CDR1 reads ENHRY; CDR2 reads SYGVKD. Trimming cost V 4 bases and J 0 bases, with 6 bases left between them. Material for sequencing was naive CD4+ T cells from blood. This clonotype was obtained from a woman aged 18-29 years with type 1 diabetes. The chain couples TRBV10-3 to TRBJ2-2; D is perhaps TRBD2 (5 bases). The CDR3 sequence is CAISVGTNTGELFF. Written as DNA, the CDR3 is TGTGCCATCAGTGTCGGGACGAACACCGGGGAGCTGTTTTTT.